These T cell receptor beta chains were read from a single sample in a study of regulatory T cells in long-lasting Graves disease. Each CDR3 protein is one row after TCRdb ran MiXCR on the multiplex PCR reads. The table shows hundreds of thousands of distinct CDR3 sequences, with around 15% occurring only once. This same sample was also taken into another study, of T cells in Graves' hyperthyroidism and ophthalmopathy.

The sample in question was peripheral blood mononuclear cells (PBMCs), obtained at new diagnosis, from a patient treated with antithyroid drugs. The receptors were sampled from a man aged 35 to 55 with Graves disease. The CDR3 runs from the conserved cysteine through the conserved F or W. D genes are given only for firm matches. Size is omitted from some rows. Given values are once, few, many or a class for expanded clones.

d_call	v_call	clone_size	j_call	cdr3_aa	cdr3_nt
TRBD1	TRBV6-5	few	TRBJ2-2	CASSYPTGTGGETGELFF	TGTGCCAGCAGTTACCCCACCGGGACAGGGGGCGAAACCGGGGAGCTGTTTTTT
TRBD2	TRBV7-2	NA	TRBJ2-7	CASSLAAGAYNEQYF	TGTGCCAGCAGCTTAGCAGCGGGGGCCTACAATGAGCAGTACTTC
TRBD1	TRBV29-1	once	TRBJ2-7	CSGGQGVGEQYF	TGCAGCGGGGGACAGGGGGTAGGAGAGCAGTACTTC
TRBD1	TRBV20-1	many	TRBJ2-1	CSAKQGNNEQFF	TGCAGTGCGAAACAGGGGAACAATGAGCAGTTCTTC
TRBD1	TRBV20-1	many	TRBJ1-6	CSARDRGRWDSPLHF	TGCAGTGCTAGAGACAGGGGGCGGTGGGATTCACCCCTCCACTTT
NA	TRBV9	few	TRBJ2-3	CASSVSGSPVGDTQYF	TGTGCCAGCAGCGTATCCGGCTCCCCAGTCGGGGATACGCAGTATTTT
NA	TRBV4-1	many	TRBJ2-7	CASSTGRRSYEQYF	TGCGCCAGCAGCACCGGCAGACGCTCCTACGAGCAGTACTTC
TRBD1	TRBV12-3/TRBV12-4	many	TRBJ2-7	CASRLGTGGYEQYF	TGTGCCAGCAGACTTGGGACAGGCGGCTACGAGCAGTACTTC
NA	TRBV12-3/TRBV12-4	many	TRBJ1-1	CASYRWGTEAFF	TGTGCCAGCTACCGGTGGGGCACTGAAGCTTTCTTT
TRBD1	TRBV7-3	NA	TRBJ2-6	CASSLGVGTGFRTF	TGTGCCAGCAGCTTAGGGGTAGGGACAGGATTTCGCACTTTC
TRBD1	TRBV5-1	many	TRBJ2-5	CASSLAGTVGETQYF	TGCGCCAGCAGCTTGGCCGGGACAGTTGGCGAGACCCAGTACTTC
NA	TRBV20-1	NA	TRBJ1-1	CSAVSGGNTEAFF	TGCAGTGCTGTCTCCGGGGGAAACACTGAAGCTTTCTTT
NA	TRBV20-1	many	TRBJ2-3	CSALDRRSSTDTQYF	TGCAGTGCGCTTGACAGAAGGTCTAGCACAGATACGCAGTATTTT
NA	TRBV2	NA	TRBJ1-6	CASGEFNNSPLHF	TGTGCCAGCGGGGAATTCAATAATTCACCCCTCCACTTT
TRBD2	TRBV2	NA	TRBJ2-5	CASSESGVTQYF	TGTGCCAGCAGTGAGAGCGGGGTGACCCAGTACTTC
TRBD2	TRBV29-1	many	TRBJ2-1	CSVSLTSGGFDEQFF	TGCAGCGTCTCCCTGACTAGCGGGGGTTTCGATGAGCAGTTCTTC
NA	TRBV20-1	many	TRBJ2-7	CSANPTRGIKQYF	TGCAGTGCTAATCCCACCCGCGGAATTAAGCAGTACTTC
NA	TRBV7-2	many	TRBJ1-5	CASSLKAGVYQPQHF	TGTGCCAGCAGCTTAAAAGCAGGGGTGTATCAGCCCCAGCATTTT
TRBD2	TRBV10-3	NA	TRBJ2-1	CAISSGGASYNEQFF	TGTGCCATCAGTAGCGGGGGGGCCTCCTACAATGAGCAGTTCTTC
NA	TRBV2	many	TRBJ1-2	CAIPPRDKFFNGYTF	TGTGCCATCCCACCTCGGGACAAATTTTTTAATGGCTACACCTTC
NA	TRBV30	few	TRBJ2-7	CAWSVRPRAEQYF	TGTGCCTGGAGTGTACGTCCCCGGGCCGAGCAGTACTTC
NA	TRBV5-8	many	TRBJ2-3	CASSLAPQSTDTQYF	TGTGCCAGCAGCTTGGCCCCCCAGAGCACAGATACGCAGTATTTT
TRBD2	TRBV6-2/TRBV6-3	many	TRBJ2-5	CASTFGGKTQYF	TGTGCCAGCACCTTCGGGGGGAAGACCCAGTACTTC
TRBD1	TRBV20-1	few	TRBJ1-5	CSARTGYGNQPQHF	TGCAGTGCGCGGACAGGGTATGGCAATCAGCCCCAGCATTTT
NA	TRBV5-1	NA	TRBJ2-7	CASSPRGNEQYF	TGCGCCAGCAGCCCCCGAGGGAACGAGCAGTACTTC
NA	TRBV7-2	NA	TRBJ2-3	CASSLVWGVTDTQYF	TGTGCCAGCAGCTTAGTTTGGGGGGTCACGGATACGCAGTATTTT
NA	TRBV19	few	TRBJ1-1	CASSIGQKDEAFF	TGTGCCAGTAGTATCGGACAGAAGGATGAAGCTTTCTTT
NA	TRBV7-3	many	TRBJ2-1	CASSLEAVSYNEQFF	TGTGCCAGCAGCTTAGAGGCCGTTTCATACAATGAGCAGTTCTTC
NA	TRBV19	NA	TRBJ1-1	CASSGLGVDTEAFF	TGTGCCAGTAGCGGCCTGGGGGTTGACACTGAAGCTTTCTTT
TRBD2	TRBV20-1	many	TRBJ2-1	CSDPGGSYNEQFF	TGCAGTGATCCGGGGGGTTCCTACAATGAGCAGTTCTTC
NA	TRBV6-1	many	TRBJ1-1	CARWEKNTEAFF	TGTGCCAGGTGGGAGAAGAACACTGAAGCTTTCTTT
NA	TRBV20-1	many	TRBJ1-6	CSARTETNSPLHF	TGCAGTGCTAGGACGGAAACTAATTCACCCCTCCACTTT
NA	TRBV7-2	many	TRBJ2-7	CASSLGDWDEQYF	TGTGCCAGCAGCTTAGGTGACTGGGACGAGCAGTACTTC
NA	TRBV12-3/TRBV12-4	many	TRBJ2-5	CASTDRALGGGGGRWYF	TGTGCCAGCACCGATCGTGCTTTGGGGGGTGGGGGCGGCCGCTGGTACTTC
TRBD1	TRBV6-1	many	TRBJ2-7	CASRSRDSSYEQYF	TGTGCCAGCAGGAGCCGGGACAGCTCCTACGAGCAGTACTTC
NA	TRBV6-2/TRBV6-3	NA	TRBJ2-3	CARMAGRTDTQYF	TGTGCCCGCATGGCAGGGCGCACAGATACGCAGTATTTT
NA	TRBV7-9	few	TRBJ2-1	CASQSGTGIYNEQFF	TGTGCCAGTCAAAGCGGGACAGGTATCTACAATGAGCAGTTCTTC
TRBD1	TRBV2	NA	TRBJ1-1	CASSEVAGGFVTEAFF	TGTGCCAGCAGTGAAGTGGCAGGGGGATTCGTCACTGAAGCTTTCTTT
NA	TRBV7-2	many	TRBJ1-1	CASSLLPTGVPTSNTEAFF	TGTGCCAGCAGCCTACTACCGACAGGAGTTCCGACATCGAACACTGAAGCTTTCTTT
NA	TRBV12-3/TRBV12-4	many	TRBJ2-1	CASSLARRTPEQFF	TGTGCCAGCAGTTTAGCCCGAAGGACGCCCGAGCAGTTCTTC
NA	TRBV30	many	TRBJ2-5	CAWSVQKETQYF	TGTGCCTGGAGTGTACAAAAAGAGACCCAGTACTTC
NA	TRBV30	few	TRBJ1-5	CAWSRRGGRQPQHF	TGTGCCTGGAGTAGGCGGGGGGGTCGCCAGCCCCAGCATTTT
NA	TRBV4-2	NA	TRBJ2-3	CASSQWRMADTQYF	TGTGCCAGCAGCCAATGGCGTATGGCAGATACGCAGTATTTT
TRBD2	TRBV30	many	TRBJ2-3	CAWSVREGDTQYF	TGTGCCTGGAGTGTACGGGAGGGAGATACGCAGTATTTT
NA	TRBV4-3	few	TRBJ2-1	CASSQDQGEVEQFF	TGCGCCAGCAGCCAAGACCAGGGGGAGGTTGAGCAGTTCTTC
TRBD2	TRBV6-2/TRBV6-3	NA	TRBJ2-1	CASSYSRTSGGKYNEQFF	TGTGCCAGCAGTTATAGCCGGACTAGCGGGGGGAAATACAATGAGCAGTTCTTC
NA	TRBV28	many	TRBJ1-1	CASSLPRTDMNTEAFF	TGTGCCAGCAGTTTACCCCGGACAGACATGAACACTGAAGCTTTCTTT
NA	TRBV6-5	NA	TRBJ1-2	CASSYQGKYGYTF	TGTGCCAGCAGTTATCAGGGGAAATATGGCTACACCTTC
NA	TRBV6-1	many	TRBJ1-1	CASIPNLGNTEAFF	TGTGCCAGCATCCCTAACTTGGGGAACACTGAAGCTTTCTTT
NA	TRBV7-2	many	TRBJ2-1	CASSLNFWDYNEQFF	TGTGCCAGCAGCTTAAATTTTTGGGATTACAATGAGCAGTTCTTC
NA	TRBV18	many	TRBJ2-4	CASSPTIRRLAKNIQYF	TGTGCCAGCTCACCTACTATTCGACGGCTAGCCAAAAACATTCAGTACTTC
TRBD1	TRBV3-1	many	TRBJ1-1	CASSQWGRGAFF	TGTGCCAGCAGCCAATGGGGCAGGGGGGCTTTCTTT
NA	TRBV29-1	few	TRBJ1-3	CSVELWGSGNTIYF	TGCAGCGTTGAATTATGGGGATCTGGAAACACCATATATTTT
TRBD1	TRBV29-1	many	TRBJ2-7	CSVDKTGDYSDEQYF	TGCAGCGTTGATAAGACAGGGGATTATTCCGACGAGCAGTACTTC
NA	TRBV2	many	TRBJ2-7	CASSGEAYEQYF	TGTGCCAGCAGCGGGGAGGCCTACGAGCAGTACTTC